Shown below are 22 T cell receptor beta chains from a single sample sequenced in a study of T cells in Graves' hyperthyroidism and ophthalmopathy. It was RNA transcripts that yielded the amplified TCR beta CDR3 regions. Using the HTBI primer set, a first-round RT-PCR was run on the TCR CDR3. TCRdb re-analysed the multiplex PCR reads in MiXCR, keeping a single row per CDR3 protein. The repertoire holds some 500,000 distinct CDR3 sequences, more than 15% seen once, with approximately 30% in the top ten. Material for sequencing was blood. The origin of the receptors is a woman in her twenties or thirties with Graves' ophthalmopathy.

This chain links TRBV6-2 or TRBV6-3 with TRBJ2-6, with D perhaps TRBD1 or TRBD2 (6 bases each). The CDR3 consists of 16 residues. Germline assignment: CDR1 MNHEY and CDR2 SVGEGT. Trimming left V 5 bases short and J 3 bases short, with 14 bases between. The CDR3: CASSPDGGFGANVLTF. For the CDR3, the DNA is TGTGCCAGCAGTCCCGACGGGGGCTTTGGGGCCAACGTCCTGACTTTC.

Concerning this clonotype: The CDR3 carries no conserved terminal phenylalanine or tryptophan, so it likely arises from a read error. The rearrangement uses TRBV4-1 and TRBJ2-5; D not certain. The CDR3 extends over 13 amino acids. CDR1 MGHRA and CDR2 YSYEKL come from the germline V gene. Trimming took 0 bases from V and 5 from J, leaving 7 bases between them. The CDR3 region is CASSQEGFETQYL. The CDR3 DNA reads TGCGCCAGCAGCCAAGAGGGGTTTGAGACCCAGTACCTC.

V is TRBV19 and J is TRBJ1-1; D uncertain. Germline V gene lookup returns CDR1 LNHDA and CDR2 SQIVND (reference sequence). Trimming shortened V by 7 bases and J by 3 bases, and 12 bases separated the two germline ends. The CDR3 is made up of 13 amino acids. In nucleotides, the CDR3 is TGTGCCAGTAAAGAGGGAAGGCACACTGAAGCTTTCTTT. Protein: CASKEGRHTEAFF.

Ten or more counts support this clonotype. The chain uses TRBV7-9 and TRBJ2-1; 10 bases match TRBD2. CDR3 length: 16 amino acids. The junction had 11 bases not matched to a gene; V was cut back by 5 bases and J by 7 bases. CDR1 is SEHNR and CDR2 is FQNEAQ in the germline V gene (reference sequence). Here the CDR3 reads CASSQDLAGEWNEQFF. CDR3 bases: TGTGCCAGCAGCCAGGATCTAGCGGGAGAATGGAATGAGCAGTTCTTC.

The chain employs TRBV6-1 and TRBJ2-2; 8 nucleotides align to TRBD2. V trimming: 9 bases; J trimming: 0 bases; junction bases outside the gene matches: 6. CDR3 length: 15 amino acids. Germline-derived CDR1 and CDR2 are MNHNS and SASEGT. The CDR3 DNA is TGTGCCAGGGGGGCGGGGGGTGCGAACACCGGGGAGCTGTTTTTT. This translates into CARGAGGANTGELFF.

The chain employs TRBV5-5 and TRBJ2-5; TRBD2 aligns across 11 bases. The CDR3 runs 15 residues. After removal of 6 bases from V and 3 bases from J, the junction contained 7 bases not matched to a gene. The germline V gene encodes CDR1 SGHKS and CDR2 YYEKEE (reference sequence). The CDR3 region is CASKIAGGPEETQYF. In DNA form, the CDR3 reads TGTGCCAGCAAAATAGCGGGAGGGCCGGAAGAGACCCAGTACTTC. Full variable domain (missing parts from reference TRBV5-5 and TRBJ2-5): DAGVTQSPTHLIKTRGQQVTLRCSPISGHKSVSWYQQVLGQGPQFIFQYYEKEERGRGNFPDRFSARQFPNYSSELNVNALLLGDSALYLCASKIAGGPEETQYFGPGTRLLVL.

With respect to this clonotype: A much bigger clone sits one base away, suggesting this may be a read error. The chain links TRBV29-1 to TRBJ2-3; no reliable D call. Germline CDR1 SQVTM, CDR2 ANQGSEA. The CDR3 is 16 amino acids. Trimming removed 7 bases at V and 4 bases at J, with 24 bases between. This CDR3 is CSAASRVDGGSDTQYF. The DNA for the CDR3 is TGCAGCGCAGCCTCTCGGGTGGATGGTGGTTCAGATACGCAGTATTTT.

About this clonotype itself: At one end, the junction sequence differs from germline, possibly due to a read error. J is TRBJ2-7 and V is TRBV4-3; 10 nucleotides align to TRBD1. CDR1 and CDR2 (germline): LGHNA, YSLEER. This CDR3 has 15 amino acids. DNA for the CDR3: TGCGCCAGCGGCCAATCGGGACAGGGGCTTGACGAGCAGTACTTC. It codes for CASGQSGQGLDEQYF.

The gene calls are TRBV5-5 and TRBJ2-7; maybe TRBD1 (5 bases). The ends were cut back, 2 bases at V and 0 bases at J, with 12 bases in the middle. Germline V gene data show CDR1 as SGHKS and CDR2 as YYEKEE (reference sequence). This CDR3 region has 15 residues. CDR3 bases: TGTGCCAGCAGCTTCCGAATCGACAGCTCCTACGAGCAGTACTTC. Its translation: CASSFRIDSSYEQYF.

This clonotype was detected only a few times. The chain employs TRBV9 and TRBJ2-3, with D tentatively TRBD2 (7 bases). Deletions cut 0 bases from V and 4 bases from J, with 27 bases between. CDR1 and CDR2 (germline): SGDLS, YYNGEE. This CDR3 spans 20 amino acids. The CDR3 protein is CASSVEGRGHRRGRADTQYF. CDR3 coding DNA: TGTGCCAGCAGCGTAGAAGGCAGGGGTCATCGGCGGGGGAGGGCAGATACGCAGTATTTT.

The J gene is TRBJ1-5, the V gene TRBV28; D possibly corresponds to TRBD1 (5 bases). This CDR3 region has 13 residues. The germline gives CDR1 MDHEN, CDR2 SYDVKM. V was trimmed by 8 bases and J by 7 bases, leaving 15 bases between them. CDR3 coding DNA: TGTGCCAGCCTGGGAGGGACGGGACAGCCCCAGCATTTT. Translation gives CASLGGTGQPQHF.

This clonotype has more than one count but fewer than ten. This chain's CDR3 is CSAISPGQGVSNQPQHF. The CDR3 DNA reads as TGCAGTGCTATCAGTCCGGGACAGGGGGTTAGCAATCAGCCCCAGCATTTT. The chain combines TRBV20-1 with TRBJ1-5, with 11 bases that match TRBD1. J was trimmed by 0 bases and V by 4 bases; bases with no gene match: 8. The CDR3 loop spans 17 amino acids. Germline CDR1 DFQATT, CDR2 SNEGSKA (reference sequence).

This chain links TRBV28 with TRBJ2-5; D gene uncertain. The V and J ends lost 6 bases and 5 bases respectively, with 16 bases between them. Germline CDR1 is MDHEN and CDR2 is SYDVKM. This CDR3 spans 14 amino acids. The CDR3 region has the DNA TGTGCCAGCAGCCAACCCACGAATTTGGAGACCCAGTACTTC. This gives the protein CASSQPTNLETQYF.

This clonotype was counted at least ten times. The chain recombines TRBV2 with TRBJ2-5, with 14 bases identical to TRBD2. V lost 10 bases to trimming and J lost 5 bases; unmatched junction nucleotides: 9. Germline assignment: CDR1 SNHLY and CDR2 FYNNEI. CDR3 size: 15 residues. The CDR3 coding sequence is TGTGCCACCAACCGACTAGCGGGAGGGATGGAGACCCAGTACTTC. Protein: CATNRLAGGMETQYF.

In regard to this clonotype: This may be a read error: a much more frequent sequence differs by one nucleotide. This chain uses TRBV12-3 or TRBV12-4 with TRBJ2-5, with D possibly being TRBD2 (5 bases). The CDR3 runs 13 residues. Here the CDR3 reads CASSKTWGETQHF. The CDR3 nucleotides read TGTGCCAGCAGCAAGACCTGGGGAGAGACCCAGCACTTC.

This clonotype was counted ten times or more. The chain has TRBV20-1 and TRBJ2-7; tentative D call: TRBD1 (5 bases). Germline V gene sequence: CDR1 DFQATT, CDR2 SNEGSKA (reference sequence). This CDR3 spans 15 amino acids. Between the trimmed V and J ends, which lost 0 bases and 1 base, there was a span of 13 bases. CDR3 nucleotide sequence: TGCAGTGCTAGAGAGTGGGGCAGCGATTCCTACGAGCAGTACTTC. It codes for CSAREWGSDSYEQYF.

This clonotype occurred many times. CDR3 region: CASGFGRIGREKSGPYEQYF. CDR3 nucleotides: TGTGCTAGTGGTTTTGGCAGGATCGGGCGGGAGAAAAGTGGACCTTACGAGCAGTACTTC. This chain uses TRBV12-5 with TRBJ2-7; 7 bases are a match to TRBD2. The CDR3 runs to 20 residues. V dropped 3 bases and J dropped 4; count of bases not matched to a gene: 24. Germline V gene data show CDR1 as LGHNT and CDR2 as FRNRAP.

This clonotype was observed a handful of times. V usage is TRBV6-1 and J usage is TRBJ2-1; D gene uncertain. Germline V lookup: CDR1 MNHNS, CDR2 SASEGT. The CDR3 extends over 14 amino acids. In nucleotides, the CDR3 is TGTGCTTCCTGTATCTCTTTCCCACACAATGAGCAGTTCTTC. Amino acid sequence: CASCISFPHNEQFF.

This clonotype was counted at least ten times. The genes are TRBV28 and TRBJ2-3, with TRBD2 matching 14 bases. The CDR3 totals 16 residues. Germline V gene data show CDR1 as MDHEN and CDR2 as SYDVKM. The V gene end was trimmed by 5 bases and the J gene end by 9 bases; junction bases not matched to a gene: 10. The CDR3 here is CASSPRLAGGLHTQYF. CDR3 DNA sequence: TGTGCCAGCAGTCCCAGACTAGCGGGAGGGCTTCACACGCAGTATTTT.

This clonotype has more than one count but fewer than ten. This chain links TRBV20-1 with TRBJ1-4; no firm D call. Germline V gives CDR1 DFQATT, CDR2 SNEGSKA (reference sequence). The CDR3 extends over 13 amino acids. Trimming shortened V by 7 bases and J by 7 bases, and 16 bases separated the two germline ends. CDR3 in DNA: TGCAGTGGGGCTCATGATCTTGGTGAAAAACTGTTTTTT. Its protein product is CSGAHDLGEKLFF.

This clonotype has a count of ten or more. This chain links TRBV3-1 with TRBJ2-5; TRBD2 is a possible D gene (6 bases). Trimming pared 3 bases from V and 2 bases from J, leaving 7 bases between. Germline CDR1 is LGHDT and CDR2 is YNNKEL (reference sequence). The CDR3 is 13 residues long. The CDR3 nucleotides read TGTGCCAGCAGCCAGACTAGACAAGAGACCCAGTACTTC. As protein: CASSQTRQETQYF.

Points on this clonotype: This may stem from a read error, because a much larger clone lies one nucleotide away. The CDR3 DNA sequence: TGTGCCAGCACCGTGAGAGGCCAGGTGGTCCGCAATGAGCAGTTCTTC. Translating gives CASTVRGQVVRNEQFF. The chain uses TRBV5-8 and TRBJ2-1; D is unresolved. The germline CDR1 and CDR2 sequences are SGHTS and YDEGEE. The CDR3 covers 16 residues. Trimming removed 6 bases at V and 6 bases at J, with 22 bases between.